This T cell receptor beta chain originates from a study of T cells in Graves' hyperthyroidism and ophthalmopathy. This clonotype occurred many times. What was amplified from RNA transcripts were TCR beta CDR3 regions. The HTBI set primed first-round TCR CDR3 RT-PCR. Using its own MiXCR run on the multiplex PCR reads, TCRdb lists one record per CDR3 protein. The sample lists under 350,000 distinct CDR3 sequences, roughly an eighth occurring once. The TCR was taken from a woman aged 40 to 50 with Graves' ophthalmopathy. Sequenced material: blood.

CDR3 sequence (DNA): TGTGCCAGCAGTGCTAACCTGAACACTGAAGCTTTCTTT. Amino acids: CASSANLNTEAFF. The chain combines TRBV12-3 or TRBV12-4 with TRBJ1-1; D not certain. This CDR3 is 13 amino acids long. V lost 5 bases to trimming and J lost 0 bases, with 7 bases between them.